The sequence of this TCR beta chain was determined in a study of T cell repertoires in aging, cancer and after chemotherapy. Study-wide background: Donor ages fell into six groups from 30 or younger up to 70 or older. Glioblastoma patients receiving temozolomide-based therapy gave paired samples before and after chemotherapy.

Amplification of TCR beta used genomic DNA extracted from peripheral blood. A few counts support this clonotype. As yet, its antigen is unknown. TRB rearrangements spanning V, D and J were amplified using mixed TRB-A/B primers. In TCRdb, the multiplex PCR reads were re-called with MiXCR into one record per CDR3 protein. Counted here are about 2,000 distinct CDR3 sequences, approximately 30% occurring once; the ten biggest clones make up about a tenth. Study results and caveats: Compared with age-matched healthy donors, untreated hematological or solid cancer patients showed higher blood TCR clonality. Healthy donors lost TCR diversity with age mainly through richness, cancer patients through richness and evenness.

The sequence was collected from a human donor with a solid tumor. The sequencing sample was made of blood.

The CDR3 spells CASSGQGGISNQPQHF. CDR3 bases: TGTGCCAGTTCGGGACAGGGGGGTATCAGCAATCAGCCCCAGCATTTT. The V call is TRBV19, the J call TRBJ1-5; 11 bases fit TRBD1. CDR3 length: 16 amino acids. CDR1 LNHDA and CDR2 SQIVND come from the germline V gene (reference sequence). V gave up 8 bases and J gave up 1 base; unmatched junction bases: 7.